This TCR beta chain was sequenced for a study of T-cell memory formation after mild COVID-19. The trim removed 3 bases at V and 3 bases at J, leaving 8 bases unmatched. Germline V lookup: CDR1 LNHNV, CDR2 YYDKDF (reference sequence). The CDR3 runs 16 residues. TCRdb analysed the 5' RACE reads with MiXCR anew, one entry per CDR3 protein. Among a few hundred thousand distinct CDR3 sequences listed, approximately 15% were seen once. The specimen was PBMCs or a T cell subset sorted from them (not recorded which). This receptor was identified in a man aged 18 to 30 who had mild COVID-19 (a few samples of this study predate the infection). Cell type and time point are not known. The chain recombines TRBV15 with TRBJ1-5; 7 nucleotides line up with TRBD1. Written as DNA, the CDR3 is TGTGCCACCAGCAGTCGCCCCGGACAGGACAATCAGCCCCAGCATTTT. Translated, it gives CATSSRPGQDNQPQHF.